These 28 T cell receptor beta chains were all obtained from the same sample, sequenced in a study of cytomegalovirus exposure and HLA in healthy donors. Researchers ran the PCR with 60 Vbeta and 13 Jbeta primers. Libraries were prepared by immunoSEQ multiplex PCR; TCRdb keeps only in-frame clonotypes and omits some of them. Recorded here are around 150,000 clones; the top ten clones represent approximately 2.5%. The sample consisted of PBMCs. These receptors were obtained from a man aged 35 to 55 in good health and CMV-seronegative.

This rearrangement joins TRBV5-1 to TRBJ1-2; perhaps TRBD1 as D (5 bases). Germline V lookup: CDR1 SGHRS, CDR2 YFSETQ. V was clipped by 0 bases and J by 2 bases, with 8 bases between them. CDR3 length: 14 amino acids. The CDR3 nucleotides are TGCGCCAGCAGCTTGGACAGGACAAACTATGGCTACACCTTC. Encoded protein: CASSLDRTNYGYTF. Based on the CDR3 plus reference TRBV5-1 and TRBJ1-2, the full variable domain is KAGVTQTPRYLIKTRGQQVTLSCSPISGHRSVSWYQQTPGQGLQFLFEYFSETQRNKGNFPGRFSGRQFSNSRSEMNVSTLELGDSALYLCASSLDRTNYGYTFGSGTRLTVV.

This rearrangement joins TRBV7-2 to TRBJ2-1; D possibly corresponds to TRBD1 (6 bases). V was cut by 4 bases and J by 0 bases, with 10 bases left in between. Germline CDR1 SGHTA, CDR2 FQGNSA. The CDR3 is 15 residues long. The CDR3 loop reads CASSSRGSSYNEQFF. The CDR3 DNA sequence: TGTGCCAGCAGCTCCAGGGGAAGCTCCTACAATGAGCAGTTCTTC.

V usage is TRBV7-9 and J usage is TRBJ1-3; a possible D gene is TRBD1 (6 bases). Per germline, CDR1 SEHNR and CDR2 FQNEAQ (reference sequence). The CDR3 consists of 15 residues. Trimming pared 5 bases from V and 5 bases from J, leaving 16 bases between. CDR3 sequence (DNA): TGTGCCAGCAGCCCCGGCAGGGGTCTTCGAAACACCATATATTTT. It encodes CASSPGRGLRNTIYF.

With respect to this clone: Additional DNA sequences in this sample encode the identical CDR3. The rearrangement joins TRBV27 to TRBJ2-7, with 9 bases aligning to TRBD1. This CDR3 has 14 amino acids. After removal of 5 bases from V and 3 bases from J, the junction contained 5 bases not matched to a gene. Germline assignment: CDR1 MNHEY and CDR2 SMNVEV (reference sequence). The CDR3 region has the DNA TGTGCCAGCAGTCTAAGGGACAGGGACTACGAGCAGTACTTC. It codes for CASSLRDRDYEQYF.

The chain joins TRBV10-3 to TRBJ2-7, with 8 bases matching TRBD1. V gave up 0 bases and J gave up 7 bases; unmatched junction bases: 11. CDR3 size: 16 residues. The V gene's germline CDR1 is ENHRY and CDR2 SYGVKD. DNA of the CDR3: TGTGCCATCAGTGAGTCGACGGAGGGCAGGGGGCCTGAGCAGTACTTC. It is translated as CAISESTEGRGPEQYF.

This sequence joins TRBV5-6 and TRBJ1-2, with D maybe TRBD1 (6 bases). V gave up 3 bases and J gave up 2 bases, with 11 bases separating them. Germline V lookup: CDR1 SGHDT, CDR2 YYEEEE. This CDR3 comprises 14 residues. The CDR3 nucleotides read TGTGCCAGCAGCTCGATGAGGGGGAACTATGGCTACACCTTC. This codes for CASSSMRGNYGYTF.

The rearrangement uses TRBV6-5 and TRBJ1-2; TRBD1 aligns across 8 bases. Germline values: CDR1 MNHEY, CDR2 SVGAGI. The CDR3 loop spans 13 amino acids. J was trimmed by 8 bases and V by 6 bases; bases with no gene match: 8. CDR3 residues: CASSPGQARGYTF. The CDR3, as DNA: TGTGCCAGCAGCCCGGGACAGGCCAGGGGCTACACCTTC.

This sequence joins TRBV18 and TRBJ2-2, with TRBD1 matching over 7 bases. CDR1 is KGHSH and CDR2 is LQKENI in the germline V gene. The CDR3 length is 17 residues. V trimming: 8 bases; J trimming: 0 bases; junction bases outside the gene matches: 12. The CDR3 region has the DNA TGTGCCAGCCCAGAAAACAGACAGGGCCCGAACACCGGGGAGCTGTTTTTT. This gives the protein CASPENRQGPNTGELFF. Together with reference TRBV18 and TRBJ2-2, the CDR3 gives the full variable domain: NAGVMQNPRHLVRRRGQEARLRCSPMKGHSHVYWYRQLPEEGLKFMVYLQKENIIDESGMPKERFSAEFPKEGPSILRIQQVVRGDSAAYFCASPENRQGPNTGELFFGEGSRLTVL.

The chain carries TRBV28 and TRBJ1-2; D not resolved. This CDR3 region has 14 residues. The ends were cut back, 4 bases at V and 2 bases at J, with 11 bases in the middle. CDR1 and CDR2 from the germline V gene are MDHEN and SYDVKM. CDR3 in amino acids: CASSSIVGNYGYTF. CDR3 coding DNA: TGTGCCAGCAGTTCCATCGTGGGCAACTATGGCTACACCTTC.

The V call is TRBV7-9, the J call TRBJ1-4; tentatively, D is TRBD1 (5 bases). The germline gives CDR1 SEHNR, CDR2 FQNEAQ (reference sequence). Trimming took off 4 bases at V and 5 bases at J, with 14 bases between the two ends. This CDR3 contains 15 residues. CDR3 bases: TGTGCCAGCAGCTCTTCGGGACTGCAGAATGAAAAACTGTTTTTT. Protein product: CASSSSGLQNEKLFF.

A word on this clone: Other DNA variants within this sample encode the same CDR3. V is TRBV19 and J is TRBJ1-4; 8 positions match TRBD1. Germline assignment: CDR1 LNHDA and CDR2 SQIVND (reference sequence). V shed 1 base, J shed 8 bases, and the junction held 6 bases outside the gene matches. The CDR3 spans 15 residues. The CDR3 loop reads CASSIAGGAGEKLFF. The CDR3 bases are TGTGCCAGTAGTATAGCAGGGGGCGCCGGGGAAAAACTGTTTTTT.

V usage is TRBV28 and J usage is TRBJ1-2; 12 nucleotides match TRBD1. CDR3 length equals 18 residues. With 2 bases clipped from V and 2 bases from J, the junction kept 9 bases outside the gene matches. CDR1 and CDR2 from the germline V gene are MDHEN and SYDVKM. The CDR3 DNA reads as TGTGCCAGCAGTTTAACAGTCCCGGGACAGGGGGCGAACTATGGCTACACCTTC. It yields the protein CASSLTVPGQGANYGYTF.

The V gene is TRBV11-2, the J gene TRBJ1-6; the match to TRBD1 covers 8 bases. The V segment lost 5 bases and the J segment 9 bases; nucleotides outside the gene matches: 6. Germline V gene sequence: CDR1 SGHAT, CDR2 FQNNGV. CDR3 length: 14 amino acids. CDR3 sequence: CASSPQGEGSPLHF. The CDR3 DNA reads TGTGCCAGCAGCCCACAGGGGGAGGGTTCACCCCTCCACTTT.

The J gene is TRBJ1-4, the V gene TRBV7-6, with 9 bases aligning to TRBD1. The CDR3 contains 18 residues. V lost 5 bases and J lost 2; bases outside the gene matches: 12. Germline V gene data show CDR1 as SGHVS and CDR2 as FNYEAQ. CDR3 nucleotides: TGTGCCAGCAGCACCAGGACAGGGGCCGGCTGGACTAATGAAAAACTGTTTTTT. This codes for CASSTRTGAGWTNEKLFF.

Notes on this clone: One end of the junction varies from germline; a read error may be responsible. V and J are TRBV6-1 and TRBJ1-2; TRBD1 matches 7 bases. Germline CDR1 reads MNHNS; CDR2 reads SASEGT. The CDR3 contains 16 residues. This chain's CDR3 is CASSEDGGQSHRRNTF. The CDR3 DNA reads TGTGCCAGCAGCGAAGACGGGGGACAGTCCCATCGGAGGAACACCTTC.

The J gene is TRBJ2-7, the V gene TRBV11-1; TRBD2 might be the D (7 bases). Trimming shortened V by 6 bases and J by 0 bases, and 15 bases separated the two germline ends. The CDR3 runs to 15 residues. Germline lookup yields CDR1 SGHAT and CDR2 FQDESV (reference sequence). The CDR3 loop reads CASSDGRGLSYEQYF. In DNA, the CDR3 is TGTGCCAGCAGTGATGGGCGGGGGCTCTCCTACGAGCAGTACTTC.

The V gene is TRBV2, the J gene TRBJ2-4; 9 bases line up with TRBD2. Germline values: CDR1 SNHLY, CDR2 FYNNEI. J lost 0 bases, V lost 3 bases, and 6 bases had no gene match. The CDR3 sequence is 17 residues long. CDR3 nucleotide sequence: TGTGCCAGCAGTGAGACTAGCGGATATCTAGCCAAAAACATTCAGTACTTC. It is translated as CASSETSGYLAKNIQYF.

The rearrangement joins TRBV11-2 to TRBJ1-5; 7 bases are shared with TRBD1. CDR1 is SGHAT and CDR2 is FQNNGV in the germline V gene. The trim removed 4 bases at V and 3 bases at J, leaving 6 bases unmatched. CDR3 length: 15 amino acids. The CDR3 DNA is TGTGCCAGCAGCTCTGGGGGACAGAACAATCAGCCCCAGCATTTT. This encodes CASSSGGQNNQPQHF.

V is TRBV7-7 and J is TRBJ2-7, with 7 positions matching TRBD2. Germline lookup yields CDR1 SSHAT and CDR2 FNYEAQ (reference sequence). The CDR3 extends over 15 amino acids. V lost 0 bases, J lost 6 bases, and 8 bases stayed unmatched. The CDR3 sequence: CASSLAASGIGEQYF. DNA of the CDR3: TGTGCCAGCAGCTTAGCGGCTAGCGGCATAGGCGAGCAGTACTTC.

The chain carries TRBV2 and TRBJ1-2, with D unresolved. Germline V gene lookup returns CDR1 SNHLY and CDR2 FYNNEI. The CDR3 loop spans 13 amino acids. Trimming left V 9 bases short and J 1 base short, with 12 bases between. CDR3 DNA: TGTGCCAGGAGCACGATGCTTAACTATGGCTACACCTTC. Residues: CARSTMLNYGYTF.

The J gene is TRBJ2-5, the V gene TRBV7-2; 8 bases are a match to TRBD2. With 1 base clipped from V and 1 base from J, the junction kept 5 bases outside the gene matches. Germline V gene lookup returns CDR1 SGHTA and CDR2 FQGNSA. The CDR3 runs 16 residues. The CDR3 here is CASSLEGSGVQETQYF. DNA for the CDR3: TGTGCCAGCAGCTTAGAGGGTAGCGGGGTCCAAGAGACCCAGTACTTC. The variable domain in full, with the rest retrieved from reference TRBV7-2 and TRBJ2-5, is GAGVSQSPSNKVTEKGKDVELRCDPISGHTALYWYRQSLGQGLEFLIYFQGNSAPDKSGLPSDRFSAERTGGSVSTLTIQRTQQEDSAVYLCASSLEGSGVQETQYFGPGTRLLVL.

V gene TRBV7-9 combines with J gene TRBJ2-1, with TRBD2 matching over 9 bases. CDR3 size: 16 residues. CDR1 and CDR2 from the germline V gene are SEHNR and FQNEAQ (reference sequence). V gave up 6 bases and J gave up 4 bases; unmatched junction bases: 10. CDR3 in DNA: TGTGCCAGCAGTCATAGCGGGGGACGAAGTTACAATGAGCAGTTCTTC. As protein: CASSHSGGRSYNEQFF.

V usage is TRBV6-1 and J usage is TRBJ2-3; 8 nucleotides line up with TRBD2. This CDR3 region has 16 residues. Germline lookup yields CDR1 MNHNS and CDR2 SASEGT. J was trimmed by 2 bases and V by 1 base; bases with no gene match: 5. CDR3 region: CASSEVGGGTTDTQYF. For the CDR3, the DNA is TGTGCCAGCAGTGAAGTTGGCGGGGGGACCACAGATACGCAGTATTTT.

To note about this clone: The junction does not match germline at one end; this may be a read error. This chain uses TRBV29-1 with TRBJ1-3; D not certain. The CDR3 is made up of 11 amino acids. Germline V gene data show CDR1 as SQVTM and CDR2 as ANQGSEA. The CDR3 sequence is CSVGAGNTIYF. DNA of the CDR3: TGCAGCGTTGGGGCTGGGAACACCATATATTTT.

The chain employs TRBV7-9 and TRBJ1-1; D remains unclear. With 4 bases removed from V and 6 bases from J, the gap between germline ends came to 6 bases. CDR3 length: 11 amino acids. Germline CDR1 and CDR2: SEHNR and FQNEAQ (reference sequence). The CDR3 DNA reads as TGTGCCAGCAGCTACGGGGCTGAAGCTTTCTTT. Translated: CASSYGAEAFF.

The chain employs TRBV19 and TRBJ2-7; the match to TRBD1 covers 7 bases. CDR1 and CDR2 from the germline V gene are LNHDA and SQIVND (reference sequence). V lost 5 bases to trimming and J lost 1 base; unmatched junction nucleotides: 11. The CDR3 covers 16 residues. In DNA, the CDR3 is TGTGCCAGTAGTTCCGAGATGACAGGGATTTCCTACGAGCAGTACTTC. This gives the protein CASSSEMTGISYEQYF.

The chain joins TRBV7-3 to TRBJ2-7, with D possibly matching TRBD2 (6 bases). Germline V gene sequence: CDR1 SGHTA, CDR2 FQGTGA. The CDR3 totals 15 residues. Trimming stripped 0 bases from V and 3 bases from J, with 12 bases between. The CDR3 bases are TGTGCCAGCAGCTTAACGCGGGCGGGGAGCTACGAGCAGTACTTC. Its protein product is CASSLTRAGSYEQYF. Full variable domain (missing parts from reference TRBV7-3 and TRBJ2-7): GAGVSQTPSNKVTEKGKYVELRCDPISGHTALYWYRQSLGQGPEFLIYFQGTGAADDSGLPNDRFFAVRPEGSVSTLKIQRTERGDSAVYLCASSLTRAGSYEQYFGPGTRLTVT.

The chain has TRBV4-2 and TRBJ1-3; 9 nucleotides match TRBD1. The junction had 7 bases not matched to a gene; V was cut back by 0 bases and J by 4 bases. Germline V CDR1 and CDR2: LGHNA, YNFKEQ. The CDR3 has 17 amino acids. For the CDR3, the DNA is TGTGCCAGCAGCCAAGATTTTGTCGGACAGGGGGGAAACACCATATATTTT. As protein: CASSQDFVGQGGNTIYF.